This T cell receptor beta chain emerged from a study of regulatory T cells in long-lasting Graves disease. Study as a whole: Graves' patients with a new diagnosis had received antithyroid drugs under 3 months.

Construction of TCR beta libraries relied on iRepertoire HTBI primers and on Arm-PCR targeting CDR3 regions. A single record per CDR3 protein comes from TCRdb applying MiXCR to the multiplex PCR reads. The table shows under 250,000 distinct CDR3 sequences, with 20% to 25% occurring only once. Time point: newly diagnosed GD, antithyroid drugs for less than 3 months. There was RNA extracted from PBMCs, and the TCR library was made from it. It was an endocrinology department in Xi'an, China, that provided the patients. Germline assignment: CDR1 SGHTA and CDR2 FQGNSA. The J segment lost 8 bases and the V segment lost 5 bases, leaving 7 bases of the junction unmatched. This CDR3 is 15 amino acids long. This clonotype was seen just once. Its specificity is not known. With only one base between it and a far larger clone, this is likely a read error. Without the conserved terminal phenylalanine or tryptophan, this CDR3 likely stems from a read error.

Study-level results: TRBV28, TRBJ1-2 and TRBJ2-5 emerged as the favored segments in persistent disease. Persistent-disease Graves' patients showed less TCR diversity than new cases.

The receptor was isolated from a female donor with Graves disease. Specimen: peripheral blood mononuclear cells (PBMCs), collected at new diagnosis, from a patient treated with antithyroid drugs. The J gene is TRBJ1-6, the V gene TRBV7-2, with TRBD1 matching 9 bases. The CDR3 protein is CASSVGTGSHSPLHL. The DNA for the CDR3 is TGTGCCAGCAGCGTCGGGACAGGGAGTCATTCACCCCTCCACTTA.